In its sample, the clone carrying this T cell receptor beta chain was seen once. Using immunoSEQ multiplex PCR, the repertoire was profiled, and TCRdb retains in-frame clones only, with some absent. The table includes some 5,000 clones, around 60% detected once. J gave up 11 bases and V 3 bases, and 3 bases lay outside the gene matches. The CDR3 loop spans 12 amino acids. CDR1 SGHTA and CDR2 FQGNSA come from the germline V gene. This record comes from a study of early stage breast cancer tumors. The sequence was collected from a person in their fifties with breast cancer. The sample comprised breast tumor tissue. The genes are TRBV7-2 and TRBJ2-3; 9 positions match TRBD2. This chain's CDR3 is CASSLLAGRQYF. In DNA, the CDR3 is TGTGCCAGCAGCTTGCTAGCGGGAAGGCAGTATTTT. Using reference TRBV7-2 and TRBJ2-3 for the parts outside the CDR3, the full variable domain is GAGVSQSPSNKVTEKGKDVELRCDPISGHTALYWYRQSLGQGLEFLIYFQGNSAPDKSGLPSDRFSAERTGGSVSTLTIQRTQQEDSAVYLCASSLLAGRQYFGPGTRLTVL.